These 17 T cell receptor beta chains originate from one sample sequenced in a study of blood T cell repertoires in COVID-19. Data came from immunoSEQ multiplex PCR; TCRdb stores just in-frame clones and leaves some out. Of 200,000 to 250,000 clones in the sample, around 80% were seen once. The specimen sequenced was peripheral blood. The receptors originated from a woman in her 70s with acute or convalescent COVID-19.

The CDR3 region is CATSRVDSRANEQFF. The CDR3, as DNA: TGTGCCACCAGCAGAGTGGACAGTCGGGCCAATGAGCAGTTCTTC. The chain uses TRBV15 and TRBJ2-1; tentative D call: TRBD1 (6 bases). V was trimmed by 1 base and J by 6 bases, leaving 13 bases between them. The CDR3 has 15 residues. Germline V CDR1 and CDR2: LNHNV, YYDKDF (reference sequence).

This clone was observed a handful of times. V and J are TRBV25-1 and TRBJ2-1; weak D call: TRBD2 (5 bases). Looked up from germline, CDR1 is MGHDK and CDR2 is SYGVNS. This CDR3 is built from 11 residues. The V end was cut by 5 bases, the J end by 10 bases, with 9 bases between. CDR3 nucleotide sequence: TGTGCCAGCAGTCGGGGTAGGGAGCAGTTCTTC. It yields the protein CASSRGREQFF. Full variable domain (outside the CDR3, taken from reference TRBV25-1 and TRBJ2-1): EADIYQTPRYLVIGTGKKITLECSQTMGHDKMYWYQQDPGMELHLIHYSYGVNSTEKGDLSSESTVSRIRTEHFPLTLESARPSHTSQYLCASSRGREQFFGPGTRLTVL.

The sample holds a few counts of this clone. The chain carries TRBV15 and TRBJ1-1, with 7 bases matching TRBD1. The germline V gene encodes CDR1 LNHNV and CDR2 YYDKDF (reference sequence). V gave up 4 bases and J gave up 1 base; unmatched junction bases: 6. CDR3 length: 15 residues. This chain's CDR3 is CATSTPRDRNTEAFF. CDR3 coding DNA: TGTGCCACCAGCACCCCCAGGGACAGGAACACTGAAGCTTTCTTT.

This clone was counted only a few times. The chain recombines TRBV7-2 with TRBJ1-5; no definite D call. The CDR3 is 13 amino acids. In germline, CDR1 is SGHTA, CDR2 FQGNSA. Trimming cost V 1 base and J 5 bases, with 6 bases left between them. CDR3 DNA: TGTGCCAGCAGCTTAGGTCCCGATCAGCCCCAGCATTTT. This sequence encodes CASSLGPDQPQHF.

This chain uses TRBV5-8 with TRBJ2-3; the D gene is possibly TRBD2 (5 bases). V dropped 1 base and J dropped 14 bases, with 11 bases sitting between them. The CDR3 has 11 amino acids. The germline CDR1 and CDR2 sequences are SGHTS and YDEGEE. CDR3 coding DNA: TGTGCCAGCAGCTTGAGAGGGTCTGGGTATTTT. Amino acids: CASSLRGSGYF.

The chain is built from TRBV19 and TRBJ1-5; 8 bases are shared with TRBD1. The germline gives CDR1 LNHDA, CDR2 SQIVND (reference sequence). V shed 4 bases, J shed 3 bases, and the junction held 5 bases outside the gene matches. CDR3 length equals 15 residues. For the CDR3, the DNA is TGTGCCAGTAGTAAGGACAGGGCCACCAATCAGCCCCAGCATTTT. This codes for CASSKDRATNQPQHF.

The gene calls are TRBV7-3 and TRBJ2-3, with TRBD2 identical over 8 bases. The CDR3 runs 14 residues. V shed 5 bases, J shed 4 bases, and the junction held 5 bases outside the gene matches. Looked up from germline, CDR1 is SGHTA and CDR2 is FQGTGA. CDR3 DNA sequence: TGTGCCAGCAGCACTGGGACTAGTTCAGATACGCAGTATTTT. Its translation is CASSTGTSSDTQYF.

This clone has a single count. The chain recombines TRBV18 with TRBJ2-1, with unresolved D. This CDR3 has 17 residues. Germline assignment: CDR1 KGHSH and CDR2 LQKENI. V dropped 0 bases and J dropped 0 bases, with 12 bases sitting between them. Here the CDR3 reads CASSPPQRQSSYNEQFF. The CDR3 DNA is TGTGCCAGCTCACCACCCCAGCGCCAAAGCTCCTACAATGAGCAGTTCTTC.

The V and J genes are TRBV9 and TRBJ2-3; maybe TRBD1 (5 bases). This CDR3 is 15 amino acids long. With 0 bases removed from V and 0 bases from J, the gap between germline ends came to 8 bases. Germline CDR1 reads SGDLS; CDR2 reads YYNGEE. CDR3: CASSVGTTSTDTQYF. In nucleotides, the CDR3 is TGTGCCAGCAGCGTAGGGACAACTAGCACAGATACGCAGTATTTT.

The chain joins TRBV3-1 (or the pseudogene TRBV3-2) to TRBJ1-6; 10 nucleotides match TRBD1. Looked up from germline, CDR1 is LGHDT and CDR2 is YNNKEL (reference sequence). The CDR3 totals 15 residues. The V and J ends lost 0 bases and 9 bases, in that order; junction bases with no gene match: 2. CDR3 sequence reads: CASSQDGQGGSPLHF. The CDR3 region has the DNA TGTGCCAGCAGCCAAGATGGACAGGGGGGTTCACCCCTCCACTTT.

For the CDR3, the DNA is TGTGCCAGCAGCCAAAGCCCGGCACAGGATAATTCACCCCTCCACTTT. It encodes CASSQSPAQDNSPLHF. The chain couples TRBV4-2 to TRBJ1-6; possible D gene TRBD1, 5 bases. Germline lookup yields CDR1 LGHNA and CDR2 YNFKEQ. V lost 2 bases, J lost 5 bases, and 13 bases lay in between. The CDR3 runs to 16 residues.

J is TRBJ1-4 and V is TRBV5-1; weak D call: TRBD1 (6 bases). The V gene lost 3 bases and the J gene lost 0 bases, with 18 bases spanning the gap. This CDR3 spans 18 amino acids. CDR1 is SGHRS and CDR2 is YFSETQ in the germline V gene. DNA for the CDR3: TGCGCCAGCAGCTCTGGGACATCTATCTCTGCAACTAATGAAAAACTGTTTTTT. Amino acid sequence: CASSSGTSISATNEKLFF.

The chain has TRBV11-3 and TRBJ2-2, with a tentative D call TRBD2 (6 bases). The CDR3 runs to 16 residues. CDR1 and CDR2 (germline): SGHNT, YENEEA. Trimming left V 4 bases short and J 3 bases short, with 15 bases between. The CDR3 sequence: CASSSGAGTYTGELFF. DNA of the CDR3: TGTGCCAGCAGCTCCGGGGCGGGGACGTACACCGGGGAGCTGTTTTTT.

The CDR3 DNA reads as TGTGCCAGTAGTGTCGGGGGGACTGAAGCTTTCTTT. It codes for CASSVGGTEAFF. This rearrangement joins TRBV19 to TRBJ1-1, with D possibly being TRBD1 (5 bases). This CDR3 is built from 12 residues. Looked up from germline, CDR1 is LNHDA and CDR2 is SQIVND (reference sequence). Trimming removed 5 bases at V and 5 bases at J, with 9 bases between. The whole variable domain, remainder taken from reference TRBV19 and TRBJ1-1, is DGGITQSPKYLFRKEGQNVTLSCEQNLNHDAMYWYRQDPGQGLRLIYYSQIVNDFQKGDIAEGYSVSREKKESFPLTVTSAQKNPTAFYLCASSVGGTEAFFGQGTRLTVV.

This clone was recorded only once. The chain links TRBV7-9 to TRBJ2-3; 10 bases fit TRBD1. Losses at the gene ends were 5 bases for V and 3 bases for J; bases not matched to a gene: 2. This CDR3 comprises 14 residues. CDR1 is SEHNR and CDR2 is FQNEAQ in the germline V gene (reference sequence). In DNA form, the CDR3 reads TGTGCCAGCAGCCAGGGACAGGGGACAGATACGCAGTATTTT. Protein product: CASSQGQGTDTQYF.

The chain carries TRBV18 and TRBJ2-2; 9 bases fit TRBD2. V shed 1 base, J shed 1 base, and the junction held 4 bases outside the gene matches. Germline V CDR1 and CDR2: KGHSH, LQKENI. The CDR3 extends over 17 amino acids. CDR3 in amino acids: CASSPLTSGKNTGELFF. In nucleotides, the CDR3 is TGTGCCAGCTCACCACTGACTAGCGGAAAGAACACCGGGGAGCTGTTTTTT.

This sequence joins TRBV7-3 and TRBJ2-1, with 10 nucleotides matching TRBD2. This CDR3 has 14 residues. Germline V gene lookup returns CDR1 SGHTA and CDR2 FQGTGA. V was clipped by 2 bases and J by 9 bases; unmatched bases: 4. The CDR3 spells CASSLGLAGAEQFF. CDR3 in DNA: TGTGCCAGCAGCTTAGGGCTAGCGGGAGCTGAGCAGTTCTTC. The full variable domain, completed using reference TRBV7-3 and TRBJ2-1, is GAGVSQTPSNKVTEKGKYVELRCDPISGHTALYWYRQSLGQGPEFLIYFQGTGAADDSGLPNDRFFAVRPEGSVSTLKIQRTERGDSAVYLCASSLGLAGAEQFFGPGTRLTVL.